This T cell receptor beta chain was identified in a study of shared clonotypes between healthy human individuals. Whole-study findings and limits: The study found about 5.1% of naive CD4 clonotypes shared across a handful of donors.

Turning to this clone: The antigen is unknown.

As originally analysed: Junction-only sequences without quality scores came from ImmunoSEQ, so filtering differed. Here immunoSEQ multiplex PCR was the method, and the copy in TCRdb shows in-frame clones only, minus some. V, J and clone size were drawn from that table, and D and trimming were deduced from the DNA. The sample has about 980,000 clones, about three quarters seen once. CD4+ cells were split into CD45RA+ naive and CD45RA-negative memory subsets. This CDR3 is built from 11 residues. V dropped 10 bases and J dropped 3 bases, with 10 bases sitting between them. Per the germline V gene, CDR1 is MNHEY and CDR2 is SVGAGI.

The sample taken for sequencing was memory CD4+ T cells sorted from blood. Specified subset: CD45RA-negative fraction. This rearrangement joins TRBV6-5 to TRBJ2-7; possibly TRBD2 for D (5 bases). This TCR came from a man aged 18 to 35 in good health. CDR3 loop: CATLGSYEQYF. The CDR3 bases are TGTGCCACGCTTGGGAGCTACGAGCAGTACTTC.